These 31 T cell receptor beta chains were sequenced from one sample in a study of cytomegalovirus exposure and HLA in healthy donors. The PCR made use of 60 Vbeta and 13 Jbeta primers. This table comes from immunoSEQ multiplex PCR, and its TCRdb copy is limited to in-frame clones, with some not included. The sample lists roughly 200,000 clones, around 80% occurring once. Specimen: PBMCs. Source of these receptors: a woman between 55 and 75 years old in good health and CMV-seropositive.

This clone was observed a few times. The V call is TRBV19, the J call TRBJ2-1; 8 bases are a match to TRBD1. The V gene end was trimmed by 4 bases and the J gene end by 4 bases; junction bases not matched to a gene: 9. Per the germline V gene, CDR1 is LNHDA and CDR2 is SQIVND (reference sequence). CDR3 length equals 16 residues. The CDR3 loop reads CASSTSGTGVYNEQFF. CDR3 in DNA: TGTGCCAGTAGTACAAGTGGGACAGGTGTTTACAATGAGCAGTTCTTC.

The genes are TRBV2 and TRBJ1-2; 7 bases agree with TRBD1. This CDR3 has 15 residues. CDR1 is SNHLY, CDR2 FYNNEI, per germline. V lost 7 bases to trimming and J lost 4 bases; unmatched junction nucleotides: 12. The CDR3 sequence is CASMFPGQSLYGYTF. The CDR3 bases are TGTGCCAGCATGTTTCCGGGACAGAGTCTCTATGGCTACACCTTC.

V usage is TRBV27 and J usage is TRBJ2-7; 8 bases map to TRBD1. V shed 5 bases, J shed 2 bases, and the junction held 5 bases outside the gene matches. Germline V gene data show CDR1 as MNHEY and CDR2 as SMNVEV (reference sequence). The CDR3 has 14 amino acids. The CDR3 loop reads CASSAGGGPYEQYF. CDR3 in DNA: TGTGCCAGCAGTGCAGGGGGCGGCCCCTACGAGCAGTACTTC.

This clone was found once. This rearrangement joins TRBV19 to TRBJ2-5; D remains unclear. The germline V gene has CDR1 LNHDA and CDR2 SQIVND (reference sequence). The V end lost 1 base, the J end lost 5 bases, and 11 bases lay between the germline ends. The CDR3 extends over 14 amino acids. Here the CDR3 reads CASSIGLQTETQYF. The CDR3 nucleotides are TGTGCCAGTAGTATAGGTTTACAGACGGAGACCCAGTACTTC.

Here the CDR3 reads CASSPTGGRNYGYTF. In nucleotides, the CDR3 is TGTGCCAGCAGCCCTACAGGGGGCCGGAACTATGGCTACACCTTC. The rearrangement links TRBV28 to TRBJ1-2; 9 nucleotides line up with TRBD1. Germline loops: CDR1 MDHEN, CDR2 SYDVKM. The CDR3 runs to 15 residues. V shed 6 bases, J shed 2 bases, and the junction held 7 bases outside the gene matches.

The CDR3 coding sequence is TGTGCCTGGAGTGTTCCGAGTGGGCGAAAGCAGTACTTC. The encoded protein is CAWSVPSGRKQYF. The chain links TRBV30 to TRBJ2-5, with D unclear. Germline V lookup: CDR1 GTSNPN, CDR2 SVGIG (reference sequence). CDR3 length equals 13 residues. Trimming removed 0 bases from V and 11 bases from J, with 16 bases in between. The whole variable domain, filled in from reference TRBV30 and TRBJ2-5, reads SQTIHQWPATLVQPVGSPLSLECTVEGTSNPNLYWYRQAAGRGLQLLFYSVGIGQISSEVPQNLSASRPQDRQFILSSKKLLLSDSGFYLCAWSVPSGRKQYFGPGTRLLVL.

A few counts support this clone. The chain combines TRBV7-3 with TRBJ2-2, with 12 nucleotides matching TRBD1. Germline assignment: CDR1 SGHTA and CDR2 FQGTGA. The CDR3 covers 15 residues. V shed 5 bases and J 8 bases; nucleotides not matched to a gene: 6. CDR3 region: CASSPGQGASGELFF. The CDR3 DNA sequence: TGTGCCAGCAGCCCGGGACAGGGGGCCTCTGGGGAGCTGTTTTTT.

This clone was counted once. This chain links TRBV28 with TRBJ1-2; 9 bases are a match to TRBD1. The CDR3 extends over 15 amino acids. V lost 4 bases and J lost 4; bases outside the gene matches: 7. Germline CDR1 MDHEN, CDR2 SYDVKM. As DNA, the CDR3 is TGTGCCAGCAGTTCGGGACAGGGTTTTGCCTATGGCTACACCTTC. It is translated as CASSSGQGFAYGYTF.

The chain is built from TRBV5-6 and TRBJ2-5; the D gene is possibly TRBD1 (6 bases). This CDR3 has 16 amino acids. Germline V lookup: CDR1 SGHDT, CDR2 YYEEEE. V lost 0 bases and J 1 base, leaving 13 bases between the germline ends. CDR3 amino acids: CASSLARGRGQETQYF. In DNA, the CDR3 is TGTGCCAGCAGCTTGGCCAGGGGTCGTGGCCAAGAGACCCAGTACTTC.

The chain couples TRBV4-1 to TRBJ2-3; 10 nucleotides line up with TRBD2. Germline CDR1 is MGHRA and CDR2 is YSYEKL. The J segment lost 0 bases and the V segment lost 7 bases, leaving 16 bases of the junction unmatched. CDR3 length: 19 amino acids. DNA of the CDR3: TGCGCCAGCAACGACCGATGGACTAGCGGAGCCTTTAGCACAGATACGCAGTATTTT. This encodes CASNDRWTSGAFSTDTQYF.

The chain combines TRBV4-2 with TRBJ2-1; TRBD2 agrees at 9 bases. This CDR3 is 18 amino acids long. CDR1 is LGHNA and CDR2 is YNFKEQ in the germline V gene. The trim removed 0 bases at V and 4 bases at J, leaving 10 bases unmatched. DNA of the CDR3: TGTGCCAGCAGCCAAGAATCGCCCCTAGCGGGAAATTACAATGAGCAGTTCTTC. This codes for CASSQESPLAGNYNEQFF.

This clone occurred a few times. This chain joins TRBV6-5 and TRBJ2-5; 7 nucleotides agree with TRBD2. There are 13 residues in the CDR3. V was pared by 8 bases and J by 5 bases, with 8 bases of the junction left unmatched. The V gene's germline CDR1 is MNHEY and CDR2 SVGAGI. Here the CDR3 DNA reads TGTGCCAGCGGCCGAGCGGGGAGGGAGACCCAGTACTTC. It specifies CASGRAGRETQYF.

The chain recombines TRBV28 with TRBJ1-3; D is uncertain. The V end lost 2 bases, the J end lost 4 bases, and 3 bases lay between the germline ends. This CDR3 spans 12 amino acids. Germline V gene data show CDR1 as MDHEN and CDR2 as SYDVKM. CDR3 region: CASSLQGNTIYF. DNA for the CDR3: TGTGCCAGCAGTTTACAGGGAAACACCATATATTTT. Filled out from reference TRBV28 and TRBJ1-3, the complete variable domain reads DVKVTQSSRYLVKRTGEKVFLECVQDMDHENMFWYRQDPGLGLRLIYFSYDVKMKEKGDIPEGYSVSREKKERFSLILESASTNQTSMYLCASSLQGNTIYFGEGSWLTVV.

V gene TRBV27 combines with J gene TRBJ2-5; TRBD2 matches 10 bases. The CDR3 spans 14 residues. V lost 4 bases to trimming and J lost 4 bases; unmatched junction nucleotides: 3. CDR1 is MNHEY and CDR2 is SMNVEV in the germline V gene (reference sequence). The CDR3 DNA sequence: TGTGCCAGCAGTTGGCTAGCGGGAGTAGAGACCCAGTACTTC. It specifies CASSWLAGVETQYF.

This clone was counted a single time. CDR3 nucleotides: TGCAGCGTTTACGCAGCGGTACCTGAAGCTTTCTTT. This sequence encodes CSVYAAVPEAFF. The V and J genes are TRBV29-1 and TRBJ1-1, with D unclear. The CDR3 is 12 residues long. V shed 5 bases and J shed 6 bases, with 13 bases lying between them. CDR1 and CDR2 (germline): SQVTM, ANQGSEA. The entire variable domain, with the rest obtained from reference TRBV29-1 and TRBJ1-1, is as follows: SAVISQKPSRDICQRGTSLTIQCQVDSQVTMMFWYRQQPGQSLTLIATANQGSEATYESGFVIDKFPISRPNLTFSTLTVSNMSPEDSSIYLCSVYAAVPEAFFGQGTRLTVV.

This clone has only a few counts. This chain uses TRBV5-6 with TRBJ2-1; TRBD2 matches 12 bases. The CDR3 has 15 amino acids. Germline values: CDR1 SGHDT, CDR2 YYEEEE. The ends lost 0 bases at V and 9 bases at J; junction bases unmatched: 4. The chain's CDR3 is CASSLATSGRFEQFF. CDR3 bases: TGTGCCAGCAGCTTGGCCACTAGCGGGAGGTTTGAGCAGTTCTTC. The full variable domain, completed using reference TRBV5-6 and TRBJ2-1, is DAGVTQSPTHLIKTRGQQVTLRCSPKSGHDTVSWYQQALGQGPQFIFQYYEEEERQRGNFPDRFSGHQFPNYSSELNVNALLLGDSALYLCASSLATSGRFEQFFGPGTRLTVL.

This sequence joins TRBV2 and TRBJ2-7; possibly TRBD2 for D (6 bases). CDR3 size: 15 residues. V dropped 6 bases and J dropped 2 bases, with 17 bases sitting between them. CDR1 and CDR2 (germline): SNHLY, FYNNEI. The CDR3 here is CASSPWGSGTYEQYF. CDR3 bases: TGTGCCAGCAGCCCCTGGGGTAGCGGAACCTACGAGCAGTACTTC.

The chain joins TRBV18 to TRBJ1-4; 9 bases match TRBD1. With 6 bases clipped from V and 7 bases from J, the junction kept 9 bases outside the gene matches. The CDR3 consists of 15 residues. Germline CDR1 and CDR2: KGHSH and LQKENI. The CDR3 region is CASSAQGASGEKLFF. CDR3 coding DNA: TGTGCCAGCTCGGCACAGGGGGCCTCGGGTGAAAAACTGTTTTTT.

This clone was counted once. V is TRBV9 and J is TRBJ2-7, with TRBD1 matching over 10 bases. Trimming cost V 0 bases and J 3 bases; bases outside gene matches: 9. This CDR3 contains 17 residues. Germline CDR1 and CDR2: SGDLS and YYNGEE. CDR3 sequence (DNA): TGTGCCAGCAGCGTAGAAGCGGGACAGGGGTTTGGCTACGAGCAGTACTTC. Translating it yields CASSVEAGQGFGYEQYF. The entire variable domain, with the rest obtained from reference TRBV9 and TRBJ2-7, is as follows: DSGVTQTPKHLITATGQRVTLRCSPRSGDLSVYWYQQSLDQGLQFLIQYYNGEERAKGNILERFSAQQFPDLHSELNLSSLELGDSALYFCASSVEAGQGFGYEQYFGPGTRLTVT.

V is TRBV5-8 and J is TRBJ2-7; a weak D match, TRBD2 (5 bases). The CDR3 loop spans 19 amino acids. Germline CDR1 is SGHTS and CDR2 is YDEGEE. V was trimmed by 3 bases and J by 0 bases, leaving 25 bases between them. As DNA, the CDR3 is TGTGCCAGCAGCTCCAGACGGGAAGCCTTACTAATCAGCTCCTACGAGCAGTACTTC. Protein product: CASSSRREALLISSYEQYF.

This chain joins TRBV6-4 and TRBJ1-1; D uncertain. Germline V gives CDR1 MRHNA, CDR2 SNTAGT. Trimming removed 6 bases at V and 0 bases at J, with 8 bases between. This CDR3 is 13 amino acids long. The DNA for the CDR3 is TGTGCCAGCAGCCAGGTCATGAACACTGAAGCTTTCTTT. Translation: CASSQVMNTEAFF.

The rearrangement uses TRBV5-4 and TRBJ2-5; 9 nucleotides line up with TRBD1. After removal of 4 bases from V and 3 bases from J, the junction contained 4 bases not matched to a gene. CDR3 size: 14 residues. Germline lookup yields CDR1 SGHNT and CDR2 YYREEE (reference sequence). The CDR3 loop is CASSDGTGKETQYF. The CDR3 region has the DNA TGTGCCAGCAGCGACGGGACAGGGAAAGAGACCCAGTACTTC.

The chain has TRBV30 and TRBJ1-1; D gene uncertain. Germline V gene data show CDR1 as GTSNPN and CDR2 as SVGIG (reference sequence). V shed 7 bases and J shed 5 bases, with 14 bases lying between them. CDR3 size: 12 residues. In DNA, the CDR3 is TGTGCCTTTTGTACGGGTTGGACTGAAGCTTTCTTT. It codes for CAFCTGWTEAFF.

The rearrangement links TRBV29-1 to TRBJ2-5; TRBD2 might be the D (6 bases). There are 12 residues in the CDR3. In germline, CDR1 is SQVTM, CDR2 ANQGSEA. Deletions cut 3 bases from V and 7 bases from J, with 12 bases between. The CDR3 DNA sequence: TGCAGCGTTGAGGAGGGCGGTGGGACCCAGTACTTC. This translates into CSVEEGGGTQYF.

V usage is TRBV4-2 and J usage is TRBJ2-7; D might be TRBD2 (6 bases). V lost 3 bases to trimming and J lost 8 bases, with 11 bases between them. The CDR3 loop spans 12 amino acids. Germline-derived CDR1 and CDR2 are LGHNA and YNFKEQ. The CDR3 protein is CASSQEGAKQYF. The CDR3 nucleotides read TGTGCCAGCAGCCAGGAGGGAGCTAAGCAGTACTTC.

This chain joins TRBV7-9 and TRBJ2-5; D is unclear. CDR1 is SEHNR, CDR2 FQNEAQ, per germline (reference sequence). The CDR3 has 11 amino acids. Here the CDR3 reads CAGETGETQYF. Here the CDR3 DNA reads TGTGCTGGAGAGACGGGAGAGACCCAGTACTTC.

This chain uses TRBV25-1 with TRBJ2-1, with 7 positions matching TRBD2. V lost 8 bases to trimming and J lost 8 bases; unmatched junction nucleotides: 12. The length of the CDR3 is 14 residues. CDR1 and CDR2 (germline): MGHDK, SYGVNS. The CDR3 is CASARGRVAYEQFF. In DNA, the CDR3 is TGTGCCAGCGCTCGGGGGAGGGTCGCATATGAGCAGTTCTTC.

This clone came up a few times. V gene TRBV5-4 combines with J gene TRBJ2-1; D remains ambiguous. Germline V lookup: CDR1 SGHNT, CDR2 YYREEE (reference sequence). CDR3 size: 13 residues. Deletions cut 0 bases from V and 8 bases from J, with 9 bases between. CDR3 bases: TGTGCCAGCAGCTTGGGTTTGGGCGATGAGCAGTTCTTC. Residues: CASSLGLGDEQFF. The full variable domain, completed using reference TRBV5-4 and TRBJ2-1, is ETGVTQSPTHLIKTRGQQVTLRCSSQSGHNTVSWYQQALGQGPQFIFQYYREEENGRGNFPPRFSGLQFPNYSSELNVNALELDDSALYLCASSLGLGDEQFFGPGTRLTVL.

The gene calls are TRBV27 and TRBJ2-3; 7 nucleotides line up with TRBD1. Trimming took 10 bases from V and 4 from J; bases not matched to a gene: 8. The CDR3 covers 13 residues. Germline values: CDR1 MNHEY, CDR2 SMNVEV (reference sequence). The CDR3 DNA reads TGTGCCACAGTAGGGGGCGCCCCAGATACGCAGTATTTT. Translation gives CATVGGAPDTQYF.

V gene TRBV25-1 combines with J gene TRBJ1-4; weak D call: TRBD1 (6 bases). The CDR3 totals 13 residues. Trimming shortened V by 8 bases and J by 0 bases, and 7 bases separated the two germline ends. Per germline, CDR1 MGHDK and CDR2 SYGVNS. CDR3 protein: CASHRATNEKLFF. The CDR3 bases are TGTGCCAGCCACAGGGCAACTAATGAAAAACTGTTTTTT.

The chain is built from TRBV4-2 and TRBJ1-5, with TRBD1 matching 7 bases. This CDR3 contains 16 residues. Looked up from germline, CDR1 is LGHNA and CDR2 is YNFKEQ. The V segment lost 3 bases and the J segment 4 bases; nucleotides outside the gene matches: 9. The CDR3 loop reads CASSQETGPLNQPQHF. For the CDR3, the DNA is TGTGCCAGCAGCCAGGAGACAGGGCCCTTGAATCAGCCCCAGCATTTT.